This T cell receptor beta chain was recorded in a study of shared clonotypes between healthy human individuals (dated by TCRdb to the early 2020s). The study in broad terms: The cohort comprised two women and a few men aged 18 to 49 years. Per donor, three plates each were used for CD4 naive and CD4 memory, two for CD8 naive, and one for CD8 memory. The study deeply sequenced blood TCR repertoires of five healthy adults to estimate repertoire size and the extent of clonotype sharing between individuals. To increase sequencing depth and limit assay-specific biases, TCR repertoire library preparation and sequencing were carried out by different laboratories using diverse techniques. Per donor, leukapheresis produced somewhere between about 0.8 and 9 billion PBMCs. What the study reported, not specific to this receptor: Sampling was restricted to blood, and TCR repertoires in tissue are likely to differ from TCR repertoires in blood. Across four donors, about 5% of naive CD4, roughly 3.3% of naive CD8, under 2.5% of memory CD4, and about 0.4% of memory CD8 clonotypes were shared. Even with the large sequencing depth, rarefaction of the sorted-subset datasets indicated that sequencing was incomplete. Based on pairwise subsampling, the degree of clonotype sharing among donors was expected to be affected by sequencing depth. Compared with non-shared clonotypes, clonotypes shared by all four sorted-subset donors had higher generation probabilities. Estimated clonotype richness was generally larger for naive than for memory subsets. Because the study included a small number of donors, the genetic and exposure-history diversity represented was limited.

Healthy HIV-negative adults with no recently reported acute infections or vaccinations were included as donors. Every donor was a Caucasian adult residing in Nashville, Tennessee, USA. Magnetic negative selection was used to enrich CD4+ T cells, after which naive cells were positively selected on CD45RA and the negative fraction became the memory subset. Blood was obtained by leukapheresis, after which PBMCs were separated by Ficoll-Histopaque density gradient centrifugation and cryopreserved in liquid nitrogen vapor phase. Analytical flow cytometry was used to check the purity and quantity of each magnetically sorted T cell population. Each sorted fraction had its genomic DNA isolated and then quantified by UV absorbance on a Nanodrop 2000c. CDR1 and CDR2 (GTSNPN, SVGIG) derive from the germline V gene (reference sequence). From the cysteine up to the phenylalanine, the CDR3 has a length of 14 residues. The CDR3 DNA has 42 bases and is translated from base 1. The germline V and J ends show losses of 2 bases and 6 bases respectively, and no gene match explains 3 bases of the junction.

On this clone: There is no known antigen for this receptor. Nothing much larger sits one base from this clone, and base qualities are not available.

TCR CDR3 regions were amplified from genomic DNA by multiplex PCR using the deep immunoSEQ assay. Extracted genomic DNA from each cell subset was spread evenly across all wells of several immunoSEQ 96-well plates, with each plate serving as a replicate. For sorted subsets, each replicate PCR was loaded with about 0.2 ug genomic DNA, equivalent to about 30,000 T cell genomes. Purified libraries were measured with a Qubit 3.0 fluorometer, size-checked on a Bioanalyzer 2100, and measured again with the KAPA Library Quantification kit. Every immunoSEQ 96-well plate was sequenced on a separate single-read 150-cycle Illumina NextSeq 550 flow cell. Concerning the study's data processing: Because the immunoSEQ output included only junctional sequences and no quality scores, the filtering could not be the same as the filtering used for full-length reads. Sequences were annotated with PyIR, a Python wrapper for IgBLAST v1.9, using IMGT germline references to assign V/J genes and CDR3. Reads with weak V/J assignments (E-value above 1e-6), missing CDR3, stop codons, out-of-frame junctions, or ambiguous translated residues were removed. V3J clonotypes were defined by identical inferred V gene, J gene, and CDR3 amino acid sequence. The percentage overlap between two repertoires was calculated by dividing the number of shared unique clonotypes by the size of the smaller repertoire. Three approaches were used to assess repertoire richness: RTK rarefaction, the Chao1 estimator, and Recon v2.1 estimates of unobserved clonotypes. OLGA was used to compute generation probabilities for all TCRbeta clonotypes that the gDNA method yielded from a handful of donors. As stored in TCRdb, this immuneACCESS dataset retains in-frame rearrangements with V and J assigned. A fraction of the clones does not appear; measured against another copy, unresolved V genes explain less than half of the discrepancy, and the remainder lacks a known reason. V and J calls and clone size are copied from that table; D and trimming were computed from the DNA. The sample table records roughly 1 million clones; around 74% of these occur just once. The ten largest clones represent 1.4% of the sample.

The receptor's source is a man aged 18 to 30 in good health. Sequenced material: memory CD4+ T cells sorted from blood. Interpreted using the paper, the cell subset or site label stands for: CD45RA-negative fraction. Rearrangement joined TRBV30 to TRBJ1-4; the junction holds 10 bases that match TRBD1. The CDR3 here reads CAWSPGTGDEKLFF. The DNA is TGTGCCTGGAGTCCTGGGACAGGGGATGAAAAACTGTTTTTT.